These 14 T cell receptor beta chains originate from one sample sequenced in a study of blood T cell repertoires in COVID-19. Produced via immunoSEQ multiplex PCR; TCRdb's table is partial and in-frame only. The sample consists of about 170,000 clones, about 83% of them appearing once. Sequencing was carried out using peripheral blood. These receptors all come from an elderly woman with acute or convalescent COVID-19.

The chain joins TRBV15 to TRBJ2-1, with TRBD2 identical over 7 bases. V dropped 5 bases and J dropped 9; count of bases not matched to a gene: 10. Germline V lookup: CDR1 LNHNV, CDR2 YYDKDF (reference sequence). The CDR3 length is 14 residues. Here the CDR3 reads CATSRGVGRGEQFF. As DNA, the CDR3 is TGTGCCACCAGCCGGGGGGTAGGTCGGGGTGAGCAGTTCTTC.

This clone was seen only a few times. The CDR3 DNA reads as TGTGCCAGCGAGACAGACCTTTTAAATCAGCCCCAGCATTTT. Protein product: CASETDLLNQPQHF. This sequence joins TRBV6-6 and TRBJ1-5, with D perhaps TRBD1 (5 bases). The CDR3 extends over 14 amino acids. V lost 8 bases, J lost 4 bases, and 15 bases lay in between. The germline V gene encodes CDR1 MNHNY and CDR2 SVGAGI (reference sequence).

The chain employs TRBV23-1 and TRBJ2-7; tentatively, D is TRBD1 (5 bases). TRBV23-1 counts as an open reading frame of uncertain function. V lost 3 bases and J 1 base, leaving 7 bases between the germline ends. This CDR3 has 13 amino acids. CDR3 bases: TGCGCCAGCAGTCATAAGGGGTCCTACGAGCAGTACTTC. The encoded protein is CASSHKGSYEQYF.

This clone appeared once. The J gene is TRBJ2-1, the V gene TRBV11-3; the match to TRBD2 covers 8 bases. CDR1 is SGHNT and CDR2 is YENEEA in the germline V gene. J gave up 4 bases and V 1 base, and 3 bases lay outside the gene matches. The CDR3 loop spans 15 amino acids. The CDR3 nucleotides read TGTGCCAGCAGCTTAGGGTCTAGCGGGTACAATGAGCAGTTCTTC. Its protein is CASSLGSSGYNEQFF.

This sequence joins TRBV5-1 and TRBJ2-2, with a weak D call TRBD1 (5 bases). CDR3 length equals 14 residues. CDR1 is SGHRS, CDR2 YFSETQ, per germline. Trimming shortened V by 4 bases and J by 3 bases, and 10 bases separated the two germline ends. Here the CDR3 DNA reads TGCGCCAGCAGCAGGGGCCTGGACACCGGGGAGCTGTTTTTT. It specifies CASSRGLDTGELFF. The whole variable domain, filled in from reference TRBV5-1 and TRBJ2-2, reads KAGVTQTPRYLIKTRGQQVTLSCSPISGHRSVSWYQQTPGQGLQFLFEYFSETQRNKGNFPGRFSGRQFSNSRSEMNVSTLELGDSALYLCASSRGLDTGELFFGEGSRLTVL.

The rearrangement links TRBV11-3 to TRBJ2-3; 9 bases agree with TRBD2. The CDR3 contains 15 residues. With V trimmed by 1 base and J by 1 base, 0 bases remained unmatched. CDR1 and CDR2 (germline): SGHNT, YENEEA. CDR3 in DNA: TGTGCCAGCAGCTTAGGCGGGAGGGGCACAGATACGCAGTATTTT. Protein product: CASSLGGRGTDTQYF.

The sample holds a few counts of this clone. Within the sample, other DNA sequences also encode this same CDR3. V gene TRBV9 combines with J gene TRBJ2-5, with a possible D match to TRBD1 (6 bases). The CDR3 extends over 12 amino acids. CDR1 SGDLS and CDR2 YYNGEE come from the germline V gene. Trimming took 4 bases from V and 3 from J, leaving 7 bases between them. CDR3 amino acids: CASSPGEETQYF. The CDR3, as DNA: TGTGCCAGCAGCCCAGGGGAAGAGACCCAGTACTTC. The complete variable domain, with remaining parts taken from reference TRBV9 and TRBJ2-5, reads DSGVTQTPKHLITATGQRVTLRCSPRSGDLSVYWYQQSLDQGLQFLIQYYNGEERAKGNILERFSAQQFPDLHSELNLSSLELGDSALYFCASSPGEETQYFGPGTRLLVL.

V and J are TRBV27 and TRBJ2-1; 7 positions match TRBD1. In germline, CDR1 is MNHEY, CDR2 SMNVEV (reference sequence). The CDR3 has 14 residues. Trimming cost V 3 bases and J 7 bases; bases outside gene matches: 6. Written as DNA, the CDR3 is TGTGCCAGCAGTTTCGCAGGGGGATTTAATGAGCAGTTCTTC. Amino acid sequence: CASSFAGGFNEQFF.

The chain has TRBV30 and TRBJ2-7, with 10 bases lining up with TRBD1. Germline V gene sequence: CDR1 GTSNPN, CDR2 SVGIG (reference sequence). The CDR3 is 14 residues long. The junction had 10 bases not matched to a gene; V was cut back by 4 bases and J by 7 bases. Here the CDR3 reads CAWTAGTGVREQYF. In DNA form, the CDR3 reads TGTGCCTGGACCGCCGGGACAGGGGTTCGAGAGCAGTACTTC.

The rearrangement links TRBV5-1 to TRBJ2-7, with 10 bases identical to TRBD2. CDR1 is SGHRS and CDR2 is YFSETQ in the germline V gene. The V and J ends lost 2 bases and 3 bases, in that order; junction bases with no gene match: 2. CDR3 length equals 14 residues. The CDR3 sequence is CASSFSGGFYEQYF. The CDR3 DNA follows: TGCGCCAGCAGCTTTAGCGGGGGGTTCTACGAGCAGTACTTC. Full variable domain (remainder filled in from reference TRBV5-1 and TRBJ2-7): KAGVTQTPRYLIKTRGQQVTLSCSPISGHRSVSWYQQTPGQGLQFLFEYFSETQRNKGNFPGRFSGRQFSNSRSEMNVSTLELGDSALYLCASSFSGGFYEQYFGPGTRLTVT.

The J gene is TRBJ2-3, the V gene TRBV7-8; TRBD2 matches at 11 bases. Germline loops: CDR1 SGHVS, CDR2 FQNEAQ. The V segment lost 5 bases and the J segment 4 bases; nucleotides outside the gene matches: 5. This CDR3 has 15 residues. The CDR3 loop reads CASSRGLAGADTQYF. DNA of the CDR3: TGTGCCAGCAGCCGAGGACTAGCGGGTGCAGATACGCAGTATTTT.

The chain joins TRBV5-1 to TRBJ2-7; D unclear. The CDR3 spans 13 residues. V lost 0 bases, J lost 3 bases, and 7 bases lay in between. From germline, CDR1 is SGHRS and CDR2 YFSETQ. CDR3 amino acids: CASSLAGIYEQYF. The CDR3 DNA reads as TGCGCCAGCAGCTTGGCCGGTATCTACGAGCAGTACTTC.

In DNA, the CDR3 is TGTGCCATCAAAGGGGCGGGAGGGCCAGAGACCCAGTACTTC. It translates to CAIKGAGGPETQYF. The chain couples TRBV10-3 to TRBJ2-5; 9 bases map to TRBD2. V lost 7 bases and J lost 4; bases outside the gene matches: 7. The CDR3 has 14 amino acids. The germline V gene has CDR1 ENHRY and CDR2 SYGVKD.

The genes are TRBV10-3 and TRBJ1-1, with 9 bases matching TRBD1. The CDR3 is made up of 15 amino acids. The junction had 11 bases not matched to a gene; V was cut back by 8 bases and J by 4 bases. Germline CDR1 reads ENHRY; CDR2 reads SYGVKD. The CDR3 DNA follows: TGTGCCATCGGCTGGACAGGGGACTCAGGCACTGAAGCTTTCTTT. Amino acid sequence: CAIGWTGDSGTEAFF.